A single sample is the source of the 26 T cell receptor beta chains below, sequenced in a study (dated by TCRdb to 2013 to 2016). Library creation used 5' RACE. Sequencing used an Illumina MiSeq. TCRdb passed the public sequencing reads through fastp at Q25 and MiXCR, retaining productive beta sequences. All rows with the same CDR3 protein become a single entry with the most common DNA and genes. In all, the sample holds more than 10,000 distinct CDR3 sequences, and roughly 47% of those were seen once. The ten largest account for around 12% of the sample. Cells that were CD4+CD25+CD127-/low were the ones isolated as Tregs. Sequences were obtained from tumor-infiltrating Tregs sorted from the breast tumor. These receptors came from a female donor with breast cancer.

V usage is TRBV20-1 and J usage is TRBJ2-7; D is uncertain. Germline CDR1 is DFQATT and CDR2 is SNEGSKA (reference sequence). Between the trimmed V and J ends, which lost 1 base and 7 bases, there was a span of 2 bases. The CDR3 has 9 amino acids. As DNA, the CDR3 is TGCAGTGCTAGAGCTGAGCAGTACGTC. Its translation: CSARAEQYV.

J is TRBJ2-5 and V is TRBV7-3, with D uncertain. Germline V CDR1 and CDR2: SGHTA, FQGTGA. CDR3 length: 13 residues. Between the trimmed V and J ends, which lost 4 bases and 1 base, there was a span of 7 bases. The CDR3 loop reads CASSWAAQETQYF. The CDR3 DNA is TGTGCCAGCAGCTGGGCAGCCCAAGAGACCCAGTACTTC.

V usage is TRBV7-2 and J usage is TRBJ2-2, with TRBD1 matching 8 bases. V gave up 2 bases and J gave up 10 bases; unmatched junction bases: 9. Germline V gene sequence: CDR1 SGHTA, CDR2 FQGNSA. This CDR3 is built from 15 residues. The CDR3, as DNA: TGTGCCAGCAGCTTATCGGGTCGGACAGGGCAGGAGCTGTTTTTT. Residues: CASSLSGRTGQELFF.

The sample holds a few counts of this clonotype. The V gene is TRBV7-8, the J gene TRBJ2-1; D unresolved. Germline CDR1 SGHVS, CDR2 FQNEAQ. The CDR3 contains 11 residues. V lost 5 bases, J lost 8 bases, and 7 bases lay in between. The CDR3 nucleotides read TGTGCCAGCAGCCCCACCCATGAGCAGTTCTTC. Translated, it gives CASSPTHEQFF. Complete variable domain (other parts from reference TRBV7-8 and TRBJ2-1): GAGVSQSPRYKVAKRGQDVALRCDPISGHVSLFWYQQALGQGPEFLTYFQNEAQLDKSGLPSDRFFAERPEGSVSTLKIQRTQQEDSAVYLCASSPTHEQFFGPGTRLTVL.

Comment on this clonotype: One end of the junction does not line up with germline, which may come from a read error. The CDR3 DNA sequence: TGTGCTAGCAGCCCCGGTGGTAGCGAGTACACAGATACGCAGTATTTT. As protein: CASSPGGSEYTDTQYF. The chain links TRBV7-7 to TRBJ2-3, with D possibly being TRBD2 (5 bases). Germline values: CDR1 SSHAT, CDR2 FNYEAQ (reference sequence). The CDR3 has 16 amino acids.

This clonotype was counted a few times. This chain joins TRBV20-1 and TRBJ2-3; D not resolved. This CDR3 contains 15 residues. V shed 0 bases and J shed 1 base, with 11 bases lying between them. Germline loops: CDR1 DFQATT, CDR2 SNEGSKA (reference sequence). The CDR3, as DNA: TGCAGTGCTAGAGATCTTAGGTGGGGCACAGATACGCAGTATTTT. Amino acid sequence: CSARDLRWGTDTQYF.

V gene TRBV7-9 combines with J gene TRBJ1-1, with 9 bases aligning to TRBD1. Germline assignment: CDR1 SEHNR and CDR2 FQNEAQ (reference sequence). Unmatched junction bases numbered 5, after V lost 5 bases and J lost 1 base. The CDR3 length is 15 residues. The CDR3 DNA sequence: TGTGCCAGCAGCCCACCGACAGGGGGGAACACTGAAGCTTTCTTT. This translates into CASSPPTGGNTEAFF.

This rearrangement joins TRBV27 to TRBJ2-7; tentatively, D is TRBD1 or TRBD2 (6 bases each). The CDR3 runs 15 residues. Trimming removed 3 bases from V and 6 bases from J, with 18 bases in between. Per germline, CDR1 MNHEY and CDR2 SMNVEV (reference sequence). CDR3 amino acids: CASSFAGQPEGEQYF. The DNA of the CDR3 is TGTGCCAGCAGTTTCGCGGGACAACCTGAGGGCGAGCAGTACTTC.

This clonotype turned up a few times. The genes are TRBV30 and TRBJ1-1; 7 nucleotides agree with TRBD1. This CDR3 spans 13 amino acids. Germline loops: CDR1 GTSNPN, CDR2 SVGIG (reference sequence). V lost 1 base, J lost 5 bases, and 4 bases stayed unmatched. The CDR3, as DNA: TGTGCCTGGAGTGCGACAGGGAAGACTGAAGCTTTCTTT. This translates into CAWSATGKTEAFF. The entire variable domain, with the rest obtained from reference TRBV30 and TRBJ1-1, is as follows: SQTIHQWPATLVQPVGSPLSLECTVEGTSNPNLYWYRQAAGRGLQLLFYSVGIGQISSEVPQNLSASRPQDRQFILSSKKLLLSDSGFYLCAWSATGKTEAFFGQGTRLTVV.

The V call is TRBV24-1, the J call TRBJ1-3; D is uncertain. The length of the CDR3 is 14 residues. CDR1 is KGHDR and CDR2 is SFDVKD in the germline V gene. V shed 1 base and J shed 16 bases, with 19 bases lying between them. The CDR3: CATSDFTSDGLLYF. The CDR3 DNA reads as TGTGCCACCAGTGATTTCACGAGCGACGGTCTACTTTATTTT.

This clonotype occurred a few times. This chain connects TRBV7-2 to TRBJ2-5, with TRBD1 as a possible D gene (5 bases). CDR1 is SGHTA, CDR2 FQGNSA, per germline. Trimming pared 4 bases from V and 4 bases from J, leaving 7 bases between. The CDR3 is 12 residues long. This CDR3 is CASSSTVETQYF. For the CDR3, the DNA is TGTGCCAGCAGCTCGACAGTAGAGACCCAGTACTTC.

About this clonotype itself: A much larger clone differs by one base, so this may be a read error. V is TRBV27 and J is TRBJ2-1, with unresolved D. Trimming took off 8 bases at V and 9 bases at J, with 11 bases between the two ends. CDR3 length: 11 amino acids. Per the germline V gene, CDR1 is MNHEY and CDR2 is SMNVEV (reference sequence). The CDR3 sequence is CASSGCGEQFF. The CDR3 DNA reads as TGTGCCAGCTCCGGTTGTGGTGAGCAGTTCTTC.

This clonotype was detected a few times. This chain links TRBV6-6 with TRBJ1-1, with no clear D. V was clipped by 2 bases and J by 3 bases, with 10 bases between them. Germline V CDR1 and CDR2: MNHNY, SVGAGI (reference sequence). The CDR3 loop spans 14 amino acids. The CDR3 loop reads CASSYGSAHTEAFF. Written as DNA, the CDR3 is TGTGCCAGCAGTTACGGGAGCGCCCACACTGAAGCTTTCTTT.

The J gene is TRBJ2-3, the V gene TRBV12-3 or TRBV12-4; D not certain. Trimming cost V 6 bases and J 8 bases, with 21 bases left between them. The CDR3 is 15 residues long. CDR3 loop: CASSHPGSAKITQYF. Here the CDR3 DNA reads TGTGCCAGCAGCCACCCTGGCAGCGCTAAAATTACGCAGTATTTT.

This clonotype was counted a few times. The chain's CDR3 is CASSQARLAMNTGELFF. The CDR3 coding sequence is TGTGCCAGCAGCCAAGCCAGACTAGCTATGAACACCGGGGAGCTGTTTTTT. The V and J genes are TRBV4-2 and TRBJ2-2; TRBD2 matches 7 bases. With 1 base clipped from V and 1 base from J, the junction kept 6 bases outside the gene matches. The CDR3 has 17 amino acids. Germline V lookup: CDR1 LGHNA, CDR2 YNFKEQ.

This clonotype occurred once. The chain links TRBV27 to TRBJ2-7, with D unresolved. Trimming removed 7 bases from V and 1 base from J, with 17 bases in between. This CDR3 has 15 residues. CDR1 is MNHEY, CDR2 SMNVEV, per germline (reference sequence). The DNA of the CDR3 is TGTGCCAGCAAGTTAAGGGCGCAAAAGTCCTACGAGCAGTACTTC. Amino acids: CASKLRAQKSYEQYF.

The rearrangement links TRBV20-1 to TRBJ1-5; no clear D. V lost 5 bases and J 4 bases, leaving 15 bases between the germline ends. Germline V lookup: CDR1 DFQATT, CDR2 SNEGSKA (reference sequence). The CDR3 runs 14 residues. CDR3 region: CSAGVQSFNQPQHF. DNA of the CDR3: TGCAGTGCTGGGGTACAGTCCTTTAATCAGCCCCAGCATTTT.

V is TRBV28 and J is TRBJ1-4, with D possibly TRBD1 on 6 matching bases. The CDR3 covers 14 residues. The V gene lost 2 bases and the J gene lost 6 bases, with 10 bases spanning the gap. CDR1 MDHEN and CDR2 SYDVKM come from the germline V gene. The CDR3 region has the DNA TGTGCCAGCAGTTTAGAGGGGGGGGATGAAAAACTGTTTTTT. Encoded protein: CASSLEGGDEKLFF. The entire variable domain, with the rest obtained from reference TRBV28 and TRBJ1-4, is as follows: DVKVTQSSRYLVKRTGEKVFLECVQDMDHENMFWYRQDPGLGLRLIYFSYDVKMKEKGDIPEGYSVSREKKERFSLILESASTNQTSMYLCASSLEGGDEKLFFGSGTQLSVL.

The chain couples TRBV7-2 to TRBJ2-1; no clear D. There are 13 residues in the CDR3. V lost 2 bases to trimming and J lost 6 bases, with 8 bases between them. CDR1 is SGHTA and CDR2 is FQGNSA in the germline V gene. The CDR3 DNA follows: TGTGCCAGCAGCTTAAAACGGGTCAATGAGCAGTTCTTC. Protein product: CASSLKRVNEQFF.

This clonotype is deemed medium-sized. The genes are TRBV20-1 and TRBJ1-5, with TRBD1 matching 9 bases. CDR1 is DFQATT, CDR2 SNEGSKA, per germline (reference sequence). Trimming at V came to 6 bases and at J to 1 base, leaving 10 bases not matched to a gene. The length of the CDR3 is 16 residues. The CDR3 reads CSAPGQGLLSNQPQHF. In nucleotides, the CDR3 is TGCAGTGCACCGGGACAGGGTTTGCTAAGCAATCAGCCCCAGCATTTT.

This clonotype was recorded a few times. J is TRBJ2-1 and V is TRBV11-2; possibly TRBD1 or TRBD2 for D (5 bases each). Per the germline V gene, CDR1 is SGHAT and CDR2 is FQNNGV. V was pared by 5 bases and J by 6 bases, with 11 bases between. The CDR3 is made up of 13 amino acids. The CDR3 DNA reads as TGTGCCAGCAGCCAAGGGACCATCAATGAGCAGTTCTTC. Protein sequence: CASSQGTINEQFF.

The chain carries TRBV7-2 and TRBJ2-1; no firm D call. The CDR3 has 11 amino acids. V gave up 5 bases and J gave up 9 bases, with 8 bases separating them. Per germline, CDR1 SGHTA and CDR2 FQGNSA. The CDR3 reads CASSPWVEQFF. Written as DNA, the CDR3 is TGTGCCAGCAGCCCGTGGGTTGAGCAGTTCTTC.

This clonotype was seen a few times. The CDR3 is CSARQDRGSPLHF. The DNA for the CDR3 is TGCAGTGCTAGACAGGACAGGGGTTCACCCCTCCACTTT. The chain carries TRBV20-1 and TRBJ1-6; 9 bases fit TRBD1. Germline CDR1 and CDR2: DFQATT and SNEGSKA (reference sequence). V was clipped by 2 bases and J by 9 bases; unmatched bases: 2. This CDR3 comprises 13 residues.

The chain combines TRBV30 with TRBJ1-2; TRBD1 matches 7 bases. From germline, CDR1 is GTSNPN and CDR2 SVGIG (reference sequence). CDR3 length equals 12 residues. V lost 5 bases, J lost 6 bases, and 6 bases stayed unmatched. CDR3 in amino acids: CAWDRQGHGYTF. DNA for the CDR3: TGTGCCTGGGATAGACAGGGTCATGGCTACACCTTC.

The chain employs TRBV7-3 and TRBJ1-6, with TRBD1 matching over 7 bases. The trim removed 5 bases at V and 6 bases at J, leaving 7 bases unmatched. Germline lookup yields CDR1 SGHTA and CDR2 FQGTGA. CDR3 length: 15 amino acids. CDR3 sequence: CASSPMGQSNSPLHF. The CDR3 DNA sequence: TGTGCCAGCAGCCCAATGGGACAGAGTAATTCACCCCTCCACTTT.

The count of this clonotype is one. This chain joins TRBV9 and TRBJ2-7, with 12 bases that match TRBD2. Germline CDR1 reads SGDLS; CDR2 reads YYNGEE. The CDR3 is made up of 17 amino acids. V shed 4 bases and J 6 bases; nucleotides not matched to a gene: 14. For the CDR3, the DNA is TGTGCCAGCAGCCCGAGACTAGCGGGAGCCTTTGGTCCCGAGCAGTACTTC. Translation gives CASSPRLAGAFGPEQYF.